The 20 T cell receptor beta chains listed next were all sequenced from one sample in a study of siplizumab effects on memory and regulatory T cells. The data were produced by immunoSEQ multiplex PCR, yet TCRdb's version contains in-frame clones alone and is incomplete. The sample contains some 70,000 clones, approximately 89% of which appear only once. Sequencing was carried out using Tregs sorted from blood. Receptors originate from a human donor in good health.

The V and J genes are TRBV27 and TRBJ2-1; weak D call: TRBD2 (6 bases). The CDR3 extends over 13 amino acids. V lost 6 bases and J lost 0, with 6 bases in between. CDR1 is MNHEY and CDR2 is SMNVEV in the germline V gene (reference sequence). CDR3 coding DNA: TGTGCCAGCAGGCGGGACTCCTACAATGAGCAGTTCTTC. It is translated as CASRRDSYNEQFF.

For this clone: The same CDR3 can be traced to other DNA sequences in this sample. This chain connects TRBV5-1 to TRBJ2-3; D remains unclear. The CDR3 sequence is 14 residues long. Germline CDR1 SGHRS, CDR2 YFSETQ. The V end was cut by 2 bases, the J end by 0 bases, with 7 bases between. CDR3 sequence reads: CASSLDSSTDTQYF. CDR3 DNA: TGCGCCAGCAGCTTAGACTCTAGCACAGATACGCAGTATTTT. The whole variable domain, filled in from reference TRBV5-1 and TRBJ2-3, reads KAGVTQTPRYLIKTRGQQVTLSCSPISGHRSVSWYQQTPGQGLQFLFEYFSETQRNKGNFPGRFSGRQFSNSRSEMNVSTLELGDSALYLCASSLDSSTDTQYFGPGTRLTVL.

CDR3: CASSERGRGELFF. The CDR3 bases are TGTGCCAGCAGTGAAAGGGGGCGCGGGGAGCTGTTTTTT. The chain links TRBV2 to TRBJ2-2; 7 nucleotides align to TRBD1. V was clipped by 2 bases and J by 7 bases; unmatched bases: 1. CDR1 is SNHLY, CDR2 FYNNEI, per germline. This CDR3 is built from 13 residues.

V and J are TRBV6-1 and TRBJ2-1, with 8 bases lining up with TRBD2. CDR1 MNHNS and CDR2 SASEGT come from the germline V gene. The CDR3 has 14 residues. The ends lost 7 bases at V and 7 bases at J; junction bases unmatched: 9. The CDR3 DNA is TGTGCCAGCAAGCCGGCGGGAGGAAGGAATGAGCAGTTCTTC. Translated, it gives CASKPAGGRNEQFF.

The chain is built from TRBV27 and TRBJ2-1, with 8 bases matching TRBD2. Losses at the gene ends were 10 bases for V and 0 bases for J; bases not matched to a gene: 5. Germline values: CDR1 MNHEY, CDR2 SMNVEV (reference sequence). This CDR3 contains 14 residues. The CDR3 here is CATRSGSSYNEQFF. The CDR3 DNA follows: TGTGCCACCCGAAGCGGGAGCTCCTACAATGAGCAGTTCTTC.

This clone was found once. The chain carries TRBV11-3 and TRBJ2-3, with D possibly matching TRBD1 (6 bases). The CDR3 is 15 amino acids. With 1 base removed from V and 2 bases from J, the gap between germline ends came to 10 bases. CDR1 SGHNT and CDR2 YENEEA come from the germline V gene. The CDR3 reads CASSLGGGFTDTQYF. CDR3 nucleotide sequence: TGTGCCAGCAGCTTAGGTGGGGGCTTCACAGATACGCAGTATTTT.

The rearrangement uses TRBV7-3 and TRBJ2-3; possibly TRBD1 or TRBD2 for D (5 bases each). The CDR3 contains 17 residues. CDR1 SGHTA and CDR2 FQGTGA come from the germline V gene. Trimming removed 3 bases at V and 6 bases at J, with 22 bases between. Here the CDR3 reads CASSFNGAPHPLDTQYF. The CDR3 DNA is TGTGCCAGCAGCTTCAACGGGGCTCCTCACCCTCTCGATACGCAGTATTTT.

This clone was seen once. The J gene is TRBJ2-7, the V gene TRBV6-1; D possibly corresponds to TRBD2 (5 bases). Germline assignment: CDR1 MNHNS and CDR2 SASEGT. The CDR3 spans 16 residues. The V end was cut by 4 bases, the J end by 1 base, with 17 bases between. CDR3: CASSGPRRVRSYEQYF. The CDR3 nucleotides are TGTGCCAGCAGTGGGCCCCGGCGGGTGCGGTCCTACGAGCAGTACTTC.

V gene TRBV5-5 combines with J gene TRBJ1-2; D perhaps matches TRBD1 (5 bases). The CDR3 is 14 residues long. Germline values: CDR1 SGHKS, CDR2 YYEKEE (reference sequence). V was trimmed by 0 bases and J by 4 bases, leaving 10 bases between them. The CDR3 loop is CASSLGGSSYGYTF. CDR3 bases: TGTGCCAGCAGCTTGGGGGGCTCCTCCTATGGCTACACCTTC.

The chain employs TRBV28 and TRBJ2-1; the match to TRBD1 covers 10 bases. The length of the CDR3 is 15 residues. Germline trimming cut 6 bases from V and 9 bases from J; bases unmatched to any gene: 11. Germline lookup yields CDR1 MDHEN and CDR2 SYDVKM. CDR3 sequence reads: CASSYFRDRGSEQFF. The CDR3 DNA follows: TGTGCCAGCAGCTACTTCCGGGACAGGGGAAGTGAGCAGTTCTTC. The whole variable domain, remainder taken from reference TRBV28 and TRBJ2-1, is DVKVTQSSRYLVKRTGEKVFLECVQDMDHENMFWYRQDPGLGLRLIYFSYDVKMKEKGDIPEGYSVSREKKERFSLILESASTNQTSMYLCASSYFRDRGSEQFFGPGTRLTVL.

This chain connects TRBV7-9 to TRBJ1-1; 8 nucleotides match TRBD1. The junction had 13 bases not matched to a gene; V was cut back by 1 base and J by 3 bases. The CDR3 consists of 18 residues. Germline CDR1 SEHNR, CDR2 FQNEAQ (reference sequence). The CDR3: CASSLVWVTTGADTEAFF. The CDR3 nucleotides read TGTGCCAGCAGCTTAGTTTGGGTGACGACAGGGGCTGACACTGAAGCTTTCTTT.

The chain joins TRBV6-1 to TRBJ1-5; perhaps TRBD1 as D (5 bases). The V and J ends lost 1 base and 3 bases respectively, with 10 bases between them. Germline lookup yields CDR1 MNHNS and CDR2 SASEGT. This CDR3 contains 15 residues. CDR3 protein: CASSEGGGINQPQHF. CDR3 bases: TGTGCCAGCAGTGAAGGTGGGGGGATCAATCAGCCCCAGCATTTT.

The CDR3 protein is CASSEGPEKLFF. CDR3 in DNA: TGTGCCAGCAGTGAGGGCCCTGAAAAACTGTTTTTT. The chain couples TRBV6-6 to TRBJ1-4; D uncertain. The CDR3 totals 12 residues. V lost 5 bases and J 7 bases, leaving 8 bases between the germline ends. In germline, CDR1 is MNHNY, CDR2 SVGAGI (reference sequence).

The chain recombines TRBV9 with TRBJ2-5; possibly TRBD2 for D (5 bases). CDR3 length equals 14 residues. V gave up 3 bases and J gave up 2 bases, with 11 bases separating them. Germline CDR1 reads SGDLS; CDR2 reads YYNGEE. CDR3 nucleotide sequence: TGTGCCAGCAGCGAAGGACTTAATCAAGAGACCCAGTACTTC. Encoded protein: CASSEGLNQETQYF.

This clone was detected only once. The chain couples TRBV5-1 to TRBJ1-2; maybe TRBD1 (6 bases). Trimming took off 3 bases at V and 2 bases at J, with 17 bases between the two ends. This CDR3 contains 16 residues. Germline V gene lookup returns CDR1 SGHRS and CDR2 YFSETQ. The CDR3, as DNA: TGCGCCAGCAGCTGGGGGCCCTTGGAGACCAACTATGGCTACACCTTC. Its protein product is CASSWGPLETNYGYTF.

The chain links TRBV6-6 to TRBJ1-2; TRBD1 agrees at 10 bases. Trimming took 8 bases from V and 7 from J; bases not matched to a gene: 7. Per the germline V gene, CDR1 is MNHNY and CDR2 is SVGAGI (reference sequence). The CDR3 is 13 amino acids. Written as DNA, the CDR3 is TGTGCCAGCGAGACCGGGACAGGGGTTGGCTACACCTTC. This gives the protein CASETGTGVGYTF.

The genes are TRBV6-1 and TRBJ1-1, with 8 positions matching TRBD1. V lost 5 bases to trimming and J lost 5 bases; unmatched junction nucleotides: 7. The CDR3 runs 14 residues. Germline assignment: CDR1 MNHNS and CDR2 SASEGT. The DNA of the CDR3 is TGTGCCAGCAGTCCGGGACAGGCGTTTACTGAAGCTTTCTTT. The encoded protein is CASSPGQAFTEAFF.

The chain combines TRBV5-1 with TRBJ2-7, with 9 bases lining up with TRBD1. CDR3 size: 16 residues. In germline, CDR1 is SGHRS, CDR2 YFSETQ. The V and J ends lost 3 bases and 4 bases, in that order; junction bases with no gene match: 11. The CDR3: CASSWLPGQGPYEQYF. CDR3 DNA: TGCGCCAGCAGCTGGCTCCCGGGACAGGGACCGTACGAGCAGTACTTC.

The V call is TRBV18, the J call TRBJ1-1, with D perhaps matching TRBD1 (5 bases). The CDR3 spans 14 residues. Trimming cost V 2 bases and J 0 bases, with 7 bases left between them. Looked up from germline, CDR1 is KGHSH and CDR2 is LQKENI. CDR3: CASSPGGMNTEAFF. The CDR3 coding sequence is TGTGCCAGCTCACCAGGGGGGATGAACACTGAAGCTTTCTTT.

The V gene is TRBV5-4, the J gene TRBJ2-7, with 9 nucleotides matching TRBD2. V gave up 3 bases and J gave up 2 bases; unmatched junction bases: 6. The CDR3 totals 15 residues. From germline, CDR1 is SGHNT and CDR2 YYREEE (reference sequence). CDR3: CASSSMGLATYEQYF. CDR3 nucleotide sequence: TGTGCCAGCAGCTCCATGGGACTAGCAACCTACGAGCAGTACTTC.